This is a list of T cell receptor beta chains from one sample in a study of T cell repertoires in cytomegalovirus infection. TCRdb ran MiXCR on the reads and lists one entry per CDR3 protein. The sample consists of approximately 97,000 distinct CDR3 sequences, approximately 17% of them appearing once. Material for sequencing was PBMCs. These receptor sequences come from a human donor in good health (CMV status not recorded). Some clones in this sample may be carry-over from other donors' samples. Each CDR3 is given with its conserved first and last residue.

V gene,J gene,CDR3 protein
TRBV7-2,TRBJ1-1,CASSARTGVNTEAFF
TRBV28,TRBJ2-3,CASSLMAGTDTQYF
TRBV6-4,TRBJ2-1,CATRVSGGLYNEQFF
TRBV29-1,TRBJ2-5,CSVAFQAELGTQYF
TRBV4-2,TRBJ1-5,CASSPRRGNQPQHF
TRBV12-3/TRBV12-4,TRBJ2-1,CASSPLSSGGDYNEQFF
TRBV20-1,TRBJ2-5,CRPSGGGQETQYF
TRBV20-1,TRBJ1-2,CSGVDSKNYGYTF
TRBV4-1,TRBJ2-1,CASSQASGTSDINEQFF
TRBV7-2,TRBJ1-5,CASSLGTGVRSNQPQHF
TRBV7-2,TRBJ2-1,CASSLGVLAANEQFF
TRBV19,TRBJ1-1,CASSRREVMNTEAFF
TRBV18,TRBJ1-2,CASSIGQAHGYTF
TRBV5-6,TRBJ2-1,CASSLVGQGVGEQFF
TRBV7-2,TRBJ1-4,CASRPGGTNEKLFF
TRBV11-2,TRBJ2-2,CASSTEQGTNTGELFF
TRBV7-6,TRBJ1-1,CASSLAGYGSTEAFF
TRBV19,TRBJ1-1,CASTRTPGFTEAFF
TRBV14,TRBJ2-3,CASSQAVTQYF
TRBV7-2,TRBJ1-2,CASSLVAANYGYTF
TRBV6-5,TRBJ1-3,CASSYRDPGFSGNTIYF
TRBV7-2,TRBJ1-1,CASSPRGGSEAFF
TRBV28,TRBJ2-2,CASSLGTGRSGELFF
TRBV7-2,TRBJ1-4,CASSLSTSRWEKLFF